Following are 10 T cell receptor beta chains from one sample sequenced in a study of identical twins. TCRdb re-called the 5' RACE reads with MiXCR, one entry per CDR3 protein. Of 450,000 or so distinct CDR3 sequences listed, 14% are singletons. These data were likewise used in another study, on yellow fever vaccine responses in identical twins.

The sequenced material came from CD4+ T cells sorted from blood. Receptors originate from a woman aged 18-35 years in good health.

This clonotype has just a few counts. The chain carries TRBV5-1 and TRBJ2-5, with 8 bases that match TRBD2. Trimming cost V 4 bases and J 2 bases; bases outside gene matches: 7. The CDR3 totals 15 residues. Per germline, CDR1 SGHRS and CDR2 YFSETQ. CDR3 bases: TGCGCCAGCAGCCTGGAGGTAGCGGGGCAAGAGACCCAGTACTTC. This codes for CASSLEVAGQETQYF.

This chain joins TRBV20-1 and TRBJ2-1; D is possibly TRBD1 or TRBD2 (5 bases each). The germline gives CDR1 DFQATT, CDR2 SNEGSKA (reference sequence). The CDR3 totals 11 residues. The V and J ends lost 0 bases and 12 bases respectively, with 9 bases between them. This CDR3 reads CSARDGTRQFF. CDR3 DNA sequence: TGCAGTGCTAGAGATGGGACGAGGCAGTTCTTC.

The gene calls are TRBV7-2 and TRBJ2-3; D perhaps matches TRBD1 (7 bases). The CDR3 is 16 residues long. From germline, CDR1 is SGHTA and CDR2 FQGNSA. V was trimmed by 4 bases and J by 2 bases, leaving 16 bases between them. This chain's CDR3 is CASSWRRDSPTDTQYF. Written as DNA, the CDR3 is TGTGCCAGCAGCTGGAGGAGGGACAGCCCCACAGATACGCAGTATTTT.

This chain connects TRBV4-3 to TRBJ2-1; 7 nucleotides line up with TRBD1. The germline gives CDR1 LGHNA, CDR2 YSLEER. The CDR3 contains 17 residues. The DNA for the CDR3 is TGCGTTGATAGCAGACGGGACAGTCCCAGCTCCTACAATGAGCAGTTCTTC. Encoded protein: CVDSRRDSPSSYNEQFF.

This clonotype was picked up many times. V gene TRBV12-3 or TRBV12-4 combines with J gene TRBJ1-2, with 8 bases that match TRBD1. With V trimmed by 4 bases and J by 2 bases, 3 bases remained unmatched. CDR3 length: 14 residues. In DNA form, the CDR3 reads TGTGCCAGCAGTTCCCGGACAGGGAACTATGGCTACACCTTC. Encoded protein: CASSSRTGNYGYTF.

CDR3 in amino acids: CASSLKGSGQDEQYF. The CDR3 DNA reads as TGTGCCAGCTCATTAAAGGGCAGCGGACAGGACGAGCAGTACTTC. The chain combines TRBV18 with TRBJ2-7; TRBD1 aligns across 7 bases. V lost 5 bases to trimming and J lost 5 bases; unmatched junction nucleotides: 12. CDR1 KGHSH and CDR2 LQKENI come from the germline V gene. There are 15 residues in the CDR3.

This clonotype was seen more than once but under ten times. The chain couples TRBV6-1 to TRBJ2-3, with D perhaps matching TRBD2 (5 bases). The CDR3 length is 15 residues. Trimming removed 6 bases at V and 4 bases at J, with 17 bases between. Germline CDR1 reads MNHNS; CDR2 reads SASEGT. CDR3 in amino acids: CASSPGERAPDTQYF. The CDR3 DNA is TGTGCCAGCAGCCCCGGGGAGCGCGCTCCAGATACGCAGTATTTT.

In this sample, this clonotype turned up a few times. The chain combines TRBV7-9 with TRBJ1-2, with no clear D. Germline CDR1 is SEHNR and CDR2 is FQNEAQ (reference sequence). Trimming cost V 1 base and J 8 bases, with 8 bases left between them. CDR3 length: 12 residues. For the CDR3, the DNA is TGTGCCAGCAGCTTAGATGGTGGGGGCTACACCTTC. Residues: CASSLDGGGYTF.

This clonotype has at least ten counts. CDR3 bases: TGTGCCAGCAGACGGGTAGGGACTGAAGCTTTCTTT. It is translated as CASRRVGTEAFF. The rearrangement joins TRBV6-5 to TRBJ1-1, with D unresolved. The CDR3 has 12 residues. Germline CDR1 and CDR2: MNHEY and SVGAGI. Trimming cost V 6 bases and J 5 bases, with 10 bases left between them.

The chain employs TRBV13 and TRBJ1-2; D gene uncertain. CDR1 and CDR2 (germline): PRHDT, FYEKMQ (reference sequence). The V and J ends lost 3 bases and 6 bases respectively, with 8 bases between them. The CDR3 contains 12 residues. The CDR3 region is CASSFSTHGYTF. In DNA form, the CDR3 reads TGTGCCAGCAGCTTCTCCACCCATGGCTACACCTTC.